The 27 T cell receptor beta chains in this list originate from one sample, sequenced in a study of T cell changes during pregnancy in multiple sclerosis. Only in-frame clones appear in the TCRdb table, and some are missing; sequencing was by immunoSEQ multiplex PCR. This sample yields about 58,000 clones, of which 91% are seen a single time; about 0.5% belongs to the top ten. The input for sequencing was CD4+ T cells from peripheral blood mononuclear cells, taken after pregnancy. The receptors stem from a female donor in good health, enrolled as a control in a pregnancy study.

This chain connects TRBV30 to TRBJ1-3; no reliable D call. V was trimmed by 4 bases and J by 3 bases, leaving 7 bases between them. The CDR3 extends over 12 amino acids. The germline V gene has CDR1 GTSNPN and CDR2 SVGIG (reference sequence). In nucleotides, the CDR3 is TGTGCCTGGAAAGAGGGTGGAAACACCATATATTTT. Translation: CAWKEGGNTIYF. The full variable domain, its missing parts supplied by reference TRBV30 and TRBJ1-3, is SQTIHQWPATLVQPVGSPLSLECTVEGTSNPNLYWYRQAAGRGLQLLFYSVGIGQISSEVPQNLSASRPQDRQFILSSKKLLLSDSGFYLCAWKEGGNTIYFGEGSWLTVV.

The V gene is TRBV30, the J gene TRBJ1-5, with D perhaps matching TRBD1 (5 bases). CDR1 and CDR2 from the germline V gene are GTSNPN and SVGIG (reference sequence). V was pared by 1 base and J by 2 bases, with 12 bases between. The CDR3 consists of 15 residues. CDR3 nucleotide sequence: TGTGCCTGGAGTGGGCCGGGGGTCGGCAATCAGCCCCAGCATTTT. Amino acids: CAWSGPGVGNQPQHF.

This clone came up once. The J gene is TRBJ1-6, the V gene TRBV2; D call uncertain. The CDR3 loop spans 15 amino acids. CDR1 is SNHLY and CDR2 is FYNNEI in the germline V gene. V was pared by 6 bases and J by 9 bases, with 18 bases between. CDR3 amino acids: CASSVSVISGSPLHF. As DNA, the CDR3 is TGTGCCAGCAGCGTATCTGTCATCAGTGGTTCACCCCTCCACTTT.

The V and J genes are TRBV6-5 and TRBJ1-6; D might be TRBD1 (5 bases). Deletions cut 2 bases from V and 2 bases from J, with 10 bases between. This CDR3 region has 16 residues. CDR1 MNHEY and CDR2 SVGAGI come from the germline V gene. The chain's CDR3 is CASSYLRGTYNSPLHF. The DNA of the CDR3 is TGTGCCAGCAGTTACCTCCGGGGGACCTATAATTCACCCCTCCACTTT.

V and J are TRBV6-6 and TRBJ2-1, with no clear D. V was clipped by 5 bases and J by 0 bases, with 11 bases between them. The CDR3 is 15 residues long. CDR1 is MNHNY, CDR2 SVGAGI, per germline (reference sequence). CDR3 loop: CASSPGLSSYNEQFF. CDR3 DNA: TGTGCCAGCAGTCCCGGGTTGAGCTCCTACAATGAGCAGTTCTTC.

The chain employs TRBV7-8 and TRBJ2-5, with 11 bases lining up with TRBD2. CDR1 SGHVS and CDR2 FQNEAQ come from the germline V gene. After removal of 3 bases from V and 5 bases from J, the junction contained 5 bases not matched to a gene. The CDR3 totals 15 residues. The CDR3 DNA reads TGTGCCAGCAGCTTTGTAGCGGGGGGGCGGGAGACCCAGTACTTC. Protein product: CASSFVAGGRETQYF.

DNA for the CDR3: TGTGCCAGCAGCCCGGACTACTCATCCTACGAGCAGTACTTC. Protein sequence: CASSPDYSSYEQYF. The chain carries TRBV6-5 and TRBJ2-7; tentative D call: TRBD2 (6 bases). CDR1 is MNHEY, CDR2 SVGAGI, per germline. V shed 6 bases and J shed 1 base, with 13 bases lying between them. The CDR3 sequence is 14 residues long.

The J gene is TRBJ1-2, the V gene TRBV15, with D unclear. Germline CDR1 is LNHNV and CDR2 is YYDKDF (reference sequence). V was clipped by 1 base and J by 8 bases, with 11 bases between them. This CDR3 has 13 residues. The CDR3 DNA follows: TGTGCCACCAGCAGAGGAGGGCTGGGGGGCTACACCTTC. Amino acids: CATSRGGLGGYTF. Supplemented by reference TRBV15 and TRBJ1-2, the full variable domain reads DAMVIQNPRYQVTQFGKPVTLSCSQTLNHNVMYWYQQKSSQAPKLLFHYYDKDFNNEADTPDNFQSRRPNTSFCFLDIRSPGLGDTAMYLCATSRGGLGGYTFGSGTRLTVV.

This clone was detected once. This chain joins TRBV6-5 and TRBJ2-7; 9 bases align to TRBD2. The CDR3 is 15 residues long. Losses at the gene ends were 6 bases for V and 0 bases for J; bases not matched to a gene: 6. CDR1 is MNHEY, CDR2 SVGAGI, per germline. For the CDR3, the DNA is TGTGCCAGCAGGGACCTAGCGGGGAGCTCCTACGAGCAGTACTTC. It is translated as CASRDLAGSSYEQYF.

The rearrangement links TRBV7-3 to TRBJ1-3, with a possible D match to TRBD1 (5 bases). V was cut by 2 bases and J by 0 bases, with 5 bases left in between. The CDR3 totals 14 residues. The germline gives CDR1 SGHTA, CDR2 FQGTGA. CDR3 nucleotide sequence: TGTGCCAGCAGCTTACAGGGCTCTGGAAACACCATATATTTT. It translates to CASSLQGSGNTIYF.

This chain links TRBV4-3 with TRBJ2-1, with TRBD2 matching over 8 bases. Germline-derived CDR1 and CDR2 are LGHNA and YSLEER. After removal of 5 bases from V and 10 bases from J, the junction contained 10 bases not matched to a gene. CDR3 size: 14 residues. The CDR3 DNA reads TGCGCCAGCAGCTTGAGGACTAGCTACTGGGAGCAGTTCTTC. Translation: CASSLRTSYWEQFF.

The rearrangement links TRBV7-3 to TRBJ2-6, with 8 nucleotides matching TRBD2. CDR1 is SGHTA and CDR2 is FQGTGA in the germline V gene. J gave up 0 bases and V 3 bases, and 13 bases lay outside the gene matches. The CDR3 contains 20 residues. The CDR3 here is CASSFLTLAGSVSGANVLTF. The CDR3 nucleotides read TGTGCCAGCAGCTTCCTTACGTTAGCGGGGTCTGTCTCTGGGGCCAACGTCCTGACTTTC.

About this clone: The same CDR3 arises from other DNA sequences in this sample as well. The V call is TRBV7-3, the J call TRBJ2-7; TRBD2 aligns across 8 bases. CDR1 SGHTA and CDR2 FQGTGA come from the germline V gene. After removal of 1 base from V and 2 bases from J, the junction contained 4 bases not matched to a gene. CDR3 length: 15 residues. The CDR3 coding sequence is TGTGCCAGCAGCTTAAACGGGGGGGGCGCCTACGAGCAGTACTTC. It specifies CASSLNGGGAYEQYF.

The V and J genes are TRBV7-2 and TRBJ2-7; 7 bases agree with TRBD1. The CDR3 has 13 residues. With 3 bases clipped from V and 3 bases from J, the junction kept 2 bases outside the gene matches. Germline loops: CDR1 SGHTA, CDR2 FQGNSA. This chain's CDR3 is CASSFDRDYEQYF. The CDR3 coding sequence is TGTGCCAGCAGCTTTGACAGGGACTACGAGCAGTACTTC.

The V call is TRBV5-4, the J call TRBJ1-1; D gene uncertain. Between the trimmed V and J ends, which lost 0 bases and 4 bases, there was a span of 10 bases. The CDR3 runs 14 residues. Germline CDR1 SGHNT, CDR2 YYREEE (reference sequence). The CDR3 DNA sequence: TGTGCCAGCAGCTTGGACAGTAGTATCACTGAAGCTTTCTTT. It yields the protein CASSLDSSITEAFF.

The rearrangement joins TRBV29-1 to TRBJ1-2; D is unresolved. The length of the CDR3 is 8 residues. V was shortened by 5 bases and J by 8 bases, with 3 bases between the two germline ends. Germline V gene lookup returns CDR1 SQVTM and CDR2 ANQGSEA. This CDR3 is CSVLGYTF. CDR3 in DNA: TGCAGCGTTTTAGGCTACACCTTC.

This clone appeared once. The CDR3, as DNA: TGTGCCAGCAGCTCTGAGCCATTTCAGGGGACTGAAGCTTTCTTT. Amino acid sequence: CASSSEPFQGTEAFF. This chain links TRBV7-2 with TRBJ1-1; a possible D gene is TRBD1 (6 bases). Between the trimmed V and J ends, which lost 4 bases and 5 bases, there was a span of 17 bases. Germline assignment: CDR1 SGHTA and CDR2 FQGNSA. This CDR3 has 15 amino acids. Variable domain in full (rest from reference TRBV7-2 and TRBJ1-1): GAGVSQSPSNKVTEKGKDVELRCDPISGHTALYWYRQSLGQGLEFLIYFQGNSAPDKSGLPSDRFSAERTGGSVSTLTIQRTQQEDSAVYLCASSSEPFQGTEAFFGQGTRLTVV.

This sequence joins TRBV6-4 and TRBJ1-5; D perhaps matches TRBD1 (6 bases). The germline gives CDR1 MRHNA, CDR2 SNTAGT. The CDR3 loop spans 14 amino acids. Trimming took off 3 bases at V and 7 bases at J, with 13 bases between the two ends. The CDR3 nucleotides read TGTGCCAGCAGTGAAGAAGGGGGTGGGCAGCCCCAGCATTTT. Encoded protein: CASSEEGGGQPQHF.

The chain is built from TRBV5-1 and TRBJ1-1; D possibly corresponds to TRBD1 (6 bases). Looked up from germline, CDR1 is SGHRS and CDR2 is YFSETQ. The CDR3 loop spans 14 amino acids. Trimming shortened V by 4 bases and J by 1 base, and 11 bases separated the two germline ends. The CDR3 region is CASSPGTRNTEAFF. Written as DNA, the CDR3 is TGCGCCAGCAGCCCTGGGACACGGAACACTGAAGCTTTCTTT.

The chain joins TRBV6-6 to TRBJ1-2, with 12 bases lining up with TRBD1. V shed 7 bases and J 8 bases; nucleotides not matched to a gene: 8. Germline assignment: CDR1 MNHNY and CDR2 SVGAGI (reference sequence). The length of the CDR3 is 14 residues. The CDR3 DNA is TGTGCCAGCAATAATGCCGGGACAGGGGGCGGCTACACCTTC. Its protein product is CASNNAGTGGGYTF.

The chain joins TRBV7-9 to TRBJ1-2, with D unresolved. CDR1 and CDR2 (germline): SEHNR, FQNEAQ (reference sequence). CDR3 length equals 13 residues. Trimming removed 3 bases at V and 8 bases at J, with 13 bases between. Written as DNA, the CDR3 is TGTGCCAGCAGCTTCGCCGAGCGTGGGGGCTACACCTTC. The encoded protein is CASSFAERGGYTF.

V and J are TRBV15 and TRBJ1-5, with 7 bases that match TRBD1. CDR3 length: 15 residues. CDR1 LNHNV and CDR2 YYDKDF come from the germline V gene (reference sequence). Losses at the gene ends were 0 bases for V and 11 bases for J; bases not matched to a gene: 10. The CDR3 spells CATSRDTIETGSQHF. CDR3 nucleotides: TGTGCCACCAGCAGAGATACAATAGAGACAGGGTCCCAGCATTTT. Variable domain in full (rest from reference TRBV15 and TRBJ1-5): DAMVIQNPRYQVTQFGKPVTLSCSQTLNHNVMYWYQQKSSQAPKLLFHYYDKDFNNEADTPDNFQSRRPNTSFCFLDIRSPGLGDTAMYLCATSRDTIETGSQHFGDGTRLSIL.

The chain carries TRBV7-3 and TRBJ2-1; 9 nucleotides match TRBD2. V dropped 4 bases and J dropped 7; count of bases not matched to a gene: 2. Germline lookup yields CDR1 SGHTA and CDR2 FQGTGA. CDR3 length: 13 residues. As DNA, the CDR3 is TGTGCCAGCAGCTCAGGACTAGCGAATGAGCAGTTCTTC. This translates into CASSSGLANEQFF.

This clone has a single count. The chain combines TRBV19 with TRBJ1-2; 9 nucleotides match TRBD1. After removal of 3 bases from V and 4 bases from J, the junction contained 6 bases not matched to a gene. Germline V lookup: CDR1 LNHDA, CDR2 SQIVND (reference sequence). CDR3 length: 15 residues. CDR3 DNA: TGTGCCAGTAGTATCGTGGACAGGGGTGCCTATGGCTACACCTTC. As protein: CASSIVDRGAYGYTF. The whole variable domain, filled in from reference TRBV19 and TRBJ1-2, reads DGGITQSPKYLFRKEGQNVTLSCEQNLNHDAMYWYRQDPGQGLRLIYYSQIVNDFQKGDIAEGYSVSREKKESFPLTVTSAQKNPTAFYLCASSIVDRGAYGYTFGSGTRLTVV.

This sequence joins TRBV4-1 and TRBJ2-3; 7 nucleotides match TRBD2. This CDR3 has 15 residues. Unmatched junction bases numbered 9, after V lost 4 bases and J lost 5 bases. Per germline, CDR1 MGHRA and CDR2 YSYEKL. The CDR3 is CASSLERGSLDTQYF. DNA for the CDR3: TGCGCCAGCAGCCTCGAGCGGGGTTCCCTAGATACGCAGTATTTT.

The chain recombines TRBV7-2 with TRBJ2-7, with TRBD1 matching 8 bases. V lost 5 bases, J lost 3 bases, and 9 bases stayed unmatched. The CDR3 runs to 15 residues. Looked up from germline, CDR1 is SGHTA and CDR2 is FQGNSA. The CDR3 is CASSPQSGQGYEQYF. The CDR3 DNA follows: TGTGCCAGCAGCCCACAATCTGGACAGGGCTACGAGCAGTACTTC.

The J gene is TRBJ2-1, the V gene TRBV11-1; 9 bases agree with TRBD1. The V and J ends lost 4 bases and 8 bases, in that order; junction bases with no gene match: 9. Germline loops: CDR1 SGHAT, CDR2 FQDESV (reference sequence). CDR3 length: 15 residues. The CDR3 sequence: CASSSQPGQGYEQFF. CDR3 DNA sequence: TGTGCCAGCAGCTCCCAGCCGGGACAGGGATATGAGCAGTTCTTC.